One sample yielded the 7 T cell receptor beta chains listed below, sequenced in a study of blood T cell repertoires in COVID-19. Data came from immunoSEQ multiplex PCR; TCRdb stores just in-frame clones and leaves some out. This table has about 140,000 clones, about 90% appearing once. Specimen: peripheral blood. Receptor source: a woman in her fifties or sixties with acute or convalescent COVID-19.

This clone was detected only once. V and J are TRBV7-2 and TRBJ1-2, with a weak D call TRBD1 (6 bases). There are 15 residues in the CDR3. Per germline, CDR1 SGHTA and CDR2 FQGNSA. V gave up 1 base and J gave up 4 bases, with 13 bases separating them. The CDR3 region has the DNA TGTGCCAGCAGCTTAGTAAAGGGACAAGGCTATGGCTACACCTTC. It translates to CASSLVKGQGYGYTF.

This sequence joins TRBV28 and TRBJ2-5, with D possibly being TRBD1 (6 bases). V was shortened by 7 bases and J by 1 base, with 10 bases between the two germline ends. Germline V gene lookup returns CDR1 MDHEN and CDR2 SYDVKM. This CDR3 contains 13 residues. CDR3 nucleotides: TGTGCCAGCACCAGGGGACGCCAAGAGACCCAGTACTTC. Translating it yields CASTRGRQETQYF.

The J gene is TRBJ2-3, the V gene TRBV3-1 (or the pseudogene TRBV3-2), with D perhaps TRBD2 (7 bases). Germline V gene lookup returns CDR1 LGHDT and CDR2 YNNKEL (reference sequence). Deletions cut 4 bases from V and 6 bases from J, with 20 bases between. The CDR3 sequence is 16 residues long. The CDR3 coding sequence is TGTGCCAGCAGCCGCAAGGCCCGGGGGGCGGTCGATACGCAGTATTTT. Its protein is CASSRKARGAVDTQYF.

This clone appeared once. J is TRBJ1-2 and V is TRBV29-1; no reliable D call. Germline V CDR1 and CDR2: SQVTM, ANQGSEA. Trimming took off 2 bases at V and 1 base at J, with 5 bases between the two ends. The CDR3 has 12 amino acids. CDR3 amino acids: CSVETSNYGYTF. Here the CDR3 DNA reads TGCAGCGTTGAAACAAGTAACTATGGCTACACCTTC. Full variable domain (outside the CDR3, taken from reference TRBV29-1 and TRBJ1-2): SAVISQKPSRDICQRGTSLTIQCQVDSQVTMMFWYRQQPGQSLTLIATANQGSEATYESGFVIDKFPISRPNLTFSTLTVSNMSPEDSSIYLCSVETSNYGYTFGSGTRLTVV.

A single count supports this clone. The rearrangement joins TRBV19 to TRBJ2-7; D not resolved. The CDR3 extends over 13 amino acids. The V gene lost 6 bases and the J gene lost 4 bases, with 13 bases spanning the gap. In germline, CDR1 is LNHDA, CDR2 SQIVND (reference sequence). The CDR3 DNA follows: TGTGCCAGTAGCCCATCCCCGGGTTACGAGCAGTACTTC. This codes for CASSPSPGYEQYF.

This clone was picked up a small number of times. CDR3 residues: CASSQASGQGYGYTF. The CDR3 DNA follows: TGCGCCAGCAGCCAAGCGTCGGGACAGGGCTATGGCTACACCTTC. The rearrangement uses TRBV4-1 and TRBJ1-2; 9 bases are a match to TRBD1. CDR3 size: 15 residues. CDR1 is MGHRA, CDR2 YSYEKL, per germline. The V gene end was trimmed by 1 base and the J gene end by 4 bases; junction bases not matched to a gene: 4.

The chain combines TRBV30 with TRBJ1-2, with 7 bases aligning to TRBD1. The V gene end was trimmed by 2 bases and the J gene end by 5 bases; junction bases not matched to a gene: 8. Germline V lookup: CDR1 GTSNPN, CDR2 SVGIG (reference sequence). This CDR3 has 14 residues. As DNA, the CDR3 is TGTGCCTGGAGTAAGGGACAGCCAAGATATGGCTACACCTTC. Translation: CAWSKGQPRYGYTF.